The 12 T cell receptor beta chains below come from one sample, sequenced in a study of Ad26.COV2.S vaccination and SARS-CoV-2 variants. Treatment denoted: around 19 received Ad26.COV2.S at low or high dose, single or two shots; about 5 received placebo; per-sample allocation not given. Specimens were obtained on day 63 following the first vaccine or placebo injection. TCRdb keeps only in-frame clones here, not all; method: immunoSEQ multiplex PCR. This sample has about 680,000 clones, with around 90% found just once. The sample consisted of peripheral blood, taken in a trial of Ad26.COV2.S vaccine versus placebo. These receptors were collected from a person aged 18-65 years who received the Ad26.COV2.S COVID-19 vaccine or a placebo.

V usage is TRBV27 and J usage is TRBJ1-2; D not resolved. V lost 10 bases to trimming and J lost 7 bases, with 13 bases between them. Germline lookup yields CDR1 MNHEY and CDR2 SMNVEV (reference sequence). The CDR3 contains 11 residues. The CDR3, as DNA: TGTGCCATTAGCCTCTGGGGTGGCTACACCTTC. Translation gives CAISLWGGYTF.

The chain has TRBV7-2 and TRBJ1-3; D possibly corresponds to TRBD1 (6 bases). V shed 0 bases and J shed 3 bases, with 9 bases lying between them. The CDR3 covers 15 residues. Per germline, CDR1 SGHTA and CDR2 FQGNSA. The CDR3 coding sequence is TGTGCCAGCAGCTTAGCTTTAGGGGGTGGAAACACCATATATTTT. It codes for CASSLALGGGNTIYF.

The rearrangement links TRBV6-6 to TRBJ1-6; D possibly corresponds to TRBD1 (6 bases). V dropped 0 bases and J dropped 7 bases, with 10 bases sitting between them. From germline, CDR1 is MNHNY and CDR2 SVGAGI (reference sequence). The CDR3 length is 15 residues. The DNA of the CDR3 is TGTGCCAGCAGTTACTCGGGGGGCTTGAATTCACCCCTCCACTTT. Translation: CASSYSGGLNSPLHF.

This sequence joins TRBV5-6 and TRBJ2-7, with 9 nucleotides matching TRBD2. The CDR3 contains 16 residues. Germline V gives CDR1 SGHDT, CDR2 YYEEEE. The V segment lost 1 base and the J segment 5 bases; nucleotides outside the gene matches: 10. The CDR3 region is CASSLFLWGLANEQYF. DNA of the CDR3: TGTGCCAGCAGCTTGTTCCTTTGGGGACTAGCTAACGAGCAGTACTTC.

In the case of this clone: This same CDR3 is encoded by further DNA sequences in the sample. The V call is TRBV27, the J call TRBJ1-6; TRBD1 aligns across 7 bases. CDR1 is MNHEY and CDR2 is SMNVEV in the germline V gene (reference sequence). Trimming at V came to 5 bases and at J to 7 bases, leaving 5 bases not matched to a gene. The CDR3 extends over 14 amino acids. This CDR3 is CASSLWTGNSPLHF. CDR3 DNA sequence: TGTGCCAGCAGTCTTTGGACAGGAAATTCACCCCTCCACTTT.

The rearrangement joins TRBV9 to TRBJ2-5, with 10 positions matching TRBD2. Trimming took 0 bases from V and 5 from J; bases not matched to a gene: 10. Germline lookup yields CDR1 SGDLS and CDR2 YYNGEE. The CDR3 runs 17 residues. The CDR3 bases are TGTGCCAGCAGCGTAGGATGGAGCGGGGGGGCCGTGGAGACCCAGTACTTC. It encodes CASSVGWSGGAVETQYF.

This rearrangement joins TRBV5-1 to TRBJ2-5, with TRBD2 matching over 10 bases. This CDR3 has 16 amino acids. Trimming at V came to 6 bases and at J to 4 bases, leaving 12 bases not matched to a gene. Germline V CDR1 and CDR2: SGHRS, YFSETQ. CDR3 nucleotides: TGCGCCAGCACCCTGGGGGTCCTAGCGGGGGCAGAGACCCAGTACTTC. Its protein product is CASTLGVLAGAETQYF. The full variable domain, completed using reference TRBV5-1 and TRBJ2-5, is KAGVTQTPRYLIKTRGQQVTLSCSPISGHRSVSWYQQTPGQGLQFLFEYFSETQRNKGNFPGRFSGRQFSNSRSEMNVSTLELGDSALYLCASTLGVLAGAETQYFGPGTRLLVL.

This rearrangement joins TRBV5-6 to TRBJ2-7, with TRBD1 matching 10 bases. J lost 4 bases, V lost 4 bases, and 5 bases had no gene match. The CDR3 consists of 14 residues. In germline, CDR1 is SGHDT, CDR2 YYEEEE. In nucleotides, the CDR3 is TGTGCCAGCAGCCAGGACAGGGGGTGGTACGAGCAGTACTTC. Its protein is CASSQDRGWYEQYF.

J is TRBJ2-1 and V is TRBV7-8, with 10 bases aligning to TRBD1. With 1 base clipped from V and 1 base from J, the junction kept 4 bases outside the gene matches. Germline V gene data show CDR1 as SGHVS and CDR2 as FQNEAQ. The CDR3 runs to 17 residues. The CDR3: CASSLEGQGSSYNEQFF. The CDR3, as DNA: TGTGCCAGCAGCTTAGAGGGACAGGGGTCATCCTACAATGAGCAGTTCTTC. Drawing the rest from reference TRBV7-8 and TRBJ2-1, the complete variable domain is GAGVSQSPRYKVAKRGQDVALRCDPISGHVSLFWYQQALGQGPEFLTYFQNEAQLDKSGLPSDRFFAERPEGSVSTLKIQRTQQEDSAVYLCASSLEGQGSSYNEQFFGPGTRLTVL.

This clone was counted a single time. This chain links TRBV4-2 with TRBJ1-5; D not resolved. The germline gives CDR1 LGHNA, CDR2 YNFKEQ. V dropped 0 bases and J dropped 3 bases, with 6 bases sitting between them. This CDR3 comprises 14 residues. This chain's CDR3 is CASSQEGPNQPQHF. The CDR3 coding sequence is TGTGCCAGCAGCCAAGAAGGGCCCAATCAGCCCCAGCATTTT.

V is TRBV6-6 and J is TRBJ1-2; no reliable D call. CDR1 is MNHNY and CDR2 is SVGAGI in the germline V gene (reference sequence). The CDR3 length is 13 residues. Trimming removed 0 bases from V and 3 bases from J, with 5 bases in between. The CDR3 DNA is TGTGCCAGCAGTTACTCGGTGTACTATGGCTACACCTTC. It specifies CASSYSVYYGYTF.

The V call is TRBV3-1 (or the pseudogene TRBV3-2), the J call TRBJ1-6, with D possibly being TRBD1 (5 bases). CDR1 and CDR2 from the germline V gene are LGHDT and YNNKEL (reference sequence). The CDR3 covers 15 residues. V was pared by 0 bases and J by 8 bases, with 11 bases between. CDR3 in DNA: TGTGCCAGCAGCCAAGATCAGGGTAAAGATTCACCCCTCCACTTT. Amino acid sequence: CASSQDQGKDSPLHF.